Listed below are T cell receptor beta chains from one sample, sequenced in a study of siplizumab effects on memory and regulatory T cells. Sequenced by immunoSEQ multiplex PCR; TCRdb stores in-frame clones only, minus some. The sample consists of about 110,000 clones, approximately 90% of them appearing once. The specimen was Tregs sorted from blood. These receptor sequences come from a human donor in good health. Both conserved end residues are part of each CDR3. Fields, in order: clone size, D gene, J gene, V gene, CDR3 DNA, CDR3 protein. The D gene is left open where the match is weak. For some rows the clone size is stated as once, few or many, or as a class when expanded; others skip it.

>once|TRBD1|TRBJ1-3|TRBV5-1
TGCGCCAGCAGCTCGGGGGGGACAGGAGGAAACACCATATATTTT
CASSSGGTGGNTIYF
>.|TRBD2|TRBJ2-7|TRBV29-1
TGCAGCGTTGGGATTACTAGCGGGAGTTGGGGCGAGCAGTACTTC
CSVGITSGSWGEQYF
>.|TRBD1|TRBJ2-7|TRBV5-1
TGCGCCAGCAGCATCGGGGACAGGGGGCGGGTCGAGCAGTACTTC
CASSIGDRGRVEQYF
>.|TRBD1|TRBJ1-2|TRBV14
TGTGCCAGCAGCCGTACAGGGGAGGGCTACACCTTC
CASSRTGEGYTF
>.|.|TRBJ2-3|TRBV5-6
TGTGCCAGCAGCTCCACTACAGGAGTCTGGGCGCAGTATTTT
CASSSTTGVWAQYF
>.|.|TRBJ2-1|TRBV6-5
TGTGCCAGCAGTCGAGCCGGATCAGGGCGAGGGCAGTTCTTC
CASSRAGSGRGQFF
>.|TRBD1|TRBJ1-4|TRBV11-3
TGTGCCAGCAGCATCCGGACAGGGGAAAAACTGTTTTTT
CASSIRTGEKLFF
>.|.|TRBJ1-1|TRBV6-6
TGTGCCAGCAGGACCAGGCGGGGCACTGAAGCTTTCTTT
CASRTRRGTEAFF
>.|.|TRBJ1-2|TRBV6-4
TGTGCCAGCAGTGTTGATGGGTATGGCTACACCTTC
CASSVDGYGYTF
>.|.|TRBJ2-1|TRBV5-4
TGTGCCAGCGGCGGGTCCGCTCGCAATGAGCAGTTCTTC
CASGGSARNEQFF
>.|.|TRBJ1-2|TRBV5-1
TGCGCCAGCAGCCCAAGGCAGAGCTATGGCTACACCTTC
CASSPRQSYGYTF
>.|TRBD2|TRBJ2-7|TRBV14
TGTGCCAGCAGCCGGCTAGCGGGAGTTCTTTACGAGCAGTACTTC
CASSRLAGVLYEQYF
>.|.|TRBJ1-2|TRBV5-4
TGTGCCAGCATCCCGGGCCCGGGGAGCTATGGCTACACCTTC
CASIPGPGSYGYTF
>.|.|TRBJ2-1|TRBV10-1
TGCGCCAGCCGGAGGACGCAGTGGGACAATGAGCAGTTCTTC
CASRRTQWDNEQFF
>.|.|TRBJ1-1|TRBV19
TGTGCCAGTAGCCCCAGGACAGCTGAAGCTTTCTTT
CASSPRTAEAFF
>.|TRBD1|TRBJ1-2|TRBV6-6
TGTGCCAGCAGACCCGGACAGGGGAGCTATGGCTACACCTTC
CASRPGQGSYGYTF
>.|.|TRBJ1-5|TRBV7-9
TGTGCCAGCAGCTTAGGGGGGACACGGAATCAGCCCCAGCATTTT
CASSLGGTRNQPQHF
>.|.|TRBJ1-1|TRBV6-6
TGTGCCAGCACCACACAGGGAAAGGAAGCTTTCTTT
CASTTQGKEAFF
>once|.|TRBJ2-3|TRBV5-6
TGTGCCAGCAGCTTGGGGGATACGCAGTATTTT
CASSLGDTQYF
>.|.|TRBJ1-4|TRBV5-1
TGCGCCAGCAGCTCTATGGGGGTAACTAATGAAAAACTGTTTTTT
CASSSMGVTNEKLFF
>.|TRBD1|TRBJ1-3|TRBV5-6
TGTGCCAGCAGTTTGACAGGGGGAAACACCATATATTTT
CASSLTGGNTIYF
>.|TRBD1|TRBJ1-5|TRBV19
TGTGCCAGTAGTATCAGGACAGGGGGTTTATATCAGCCCCAGCATTTT
CASSIRTGGLYQPQHF